These 24 T cell receptor beta chains share one sample of origin, sequenced in a study of T cell repertoires in cytomegalovirus infection. Their recognized antigens are unknown. TCRdb called the reads again in MiXCR, with one record for every CDR3 protein. Here the sample spans a few hundred thousand distinct CDR3 sequences, under 45% being singletons. This specimen was cultured PBMCs, taken from culture after CMV antigen stimulation. The receptor source for this set is a human donor in good health (CMV status not recorded). Some clones in this sample may be carry-over from other donors' samples.

This sequence joins TRBV5-4 and TRBJ2-2; D is unclear. The length of the CDR3 is 13 residues. V was shortened by 4 bases and J by 6 bases, with 10 bases between the two germline ends. CDR1 is SGHNT, CDR2 YYREEE, per germline (reference sequence). The CDR3 sequence: CASSLGPPGELFF. The CDR3 region has the DNA TGTGCCAGCAGCCTCGGACCCCCCGGGGAGCTGTTTTTT.

CDR3 residues: CASSVLSGNTEAFF. DNA of the CDR3: TGTGCCAGTAGTGTATTATCTGGGAACACTGAAGCTTTCTTT. The genes are TRBV19 and TRBJ1-1, with D hard to call. The CDR3 extends over 14 amino acids. CDR1 LNHDA and CDR2 SQIVND come from the germline V gene (reference sequence). V was shortened by 5 bases and J by 1 base, with 11 bases between the two germline ends.

The V call is TRBV10-2, the J call TRBJ2-3; the D is unclear. Per the germline V gene, CDR1 is WSHSY and CDR2 is SAAADI. V was cut by 0 bases and J by 6 bases, with 10 bases left in between. The CDR3 covers 14 residues. CDR3 DNA sequence: TGCGCCAGCAGTGAGTCGCGAAGGGTTGATACGCAGTATTTT. The encoded protein is CASSESRRVDTQYF.

This clonotype turned up a few times. The chain is built from TRBV12-3 or TRBV12-4 and TRBJ1-6; the D gene is possibly TRBD1 (5 bases). Trimming removed 6 bases from V and 5 bases from J, with 14 bases in between. This CDR3 is built from 15 residues. The CDR3 loop reads CASSAGFGNNSPLHF. DNA of the CDR3: TGTGCCAGCAGCGCAGGGTTCGGAAATAATTCACCCCTCCACTTT.

The genes are TRBV4-1 and TRBJ2-5; D is uncertain. The CDR3 consists of 15 residues. Between the trimmed V and J ends, which lost 1 base and 2 bases, there was a span of 11 bases. Germline V gene data show CDR1 as MGHRA and CDR2 as YSYEKL. CDR3 sequence: CASSQGTVGQETQYF. In nucleotides, the CDR3 is TGCGCCAGCAGCCAAGGGACCGTCGGACAAGAGACCCAGTACTTC.

This clonotype has only a few counts. V usage is TRBV6-1 and J usage is TRBJ1-1, with a weak D call TRBD1 (6 bases). Looked up from germline, CDR1 is MNHNS and CDR2 is SASEGT. The germline V and J ends were trimmed by 5 bases and 12 bases, with 28 bases remaining between them. The CDR3 is 16 amino acids. CDR3 nucleotide sequence: TGTGCCAGCAGTTATACCCACGGACAGAACGAGGGAAAGCCTTTCTTT. It specifies CASSYTHGQNEGKPFF.

The chain joins TRBV28 to TRBJ1-6; D may be TRBD1 (6 bases). The CDR3 covers 16 residues. The germline gives CDR1 MDHEN, CDR2 SYDVKM. The ends were cut back, 0 bases at V and 0 bases at J, with 6 bases in the middle. CDR3 protein: CASSLWTGSYNSPLHF. The DNA of the CDR3 is TGTGCCAGCAGTTTATGGACAGGCTCCTATAATTCACCCCTCCACTTT.

Notes on this clonotype: A read error is likely, as this CDR3 ends without the conserved phenylalanine or tryptophan. This chain connects TRBV6-5 to TRBJ2-1; D might be TRBD2 (6 bases). V shed 0 bases and J shed 9 bases, with 15 bases lying between them. Germline CDR1 is MNHEY and CDR2 is SVGAGI. This CDR3 region has 15 residues. The CDR3 protein is CASSYSGLNRGEQFS. CDR3 DNA: TGTGCCAGCAGTTACTCGGGACTCAATCGGGGTGAGCAGTTCTCC.

This clonotype was recorded once. The rearrangement uses TRBV27 and TRBJ2-2, with D perhaps given as TRBD1 or TRBD2 (5 bases each). Trimming shortened V by 6 bases and J by 1 base, and 12 bases separated the two germline ends. The CDR3 contains 15 residues. Germline V gives CDR1 MNHEY, CDR2 SMNVEV (reference sequence). CDR3 bases: TGTGCCAGCAGGGCGAGGGGCGGGAACACCGGGGAGCTGTTTTTT. This translates into CASRARGGNTGELFF.

This rearrangement joins TRBV12-3 or TRBV12-4 to TRBJ2-7; D tentatively fits TRBD1 or TRBD2 (5 bases each). Trimming stripped 6 bases from V and 3 bases from J, with 15 bases between. This CDR3 contains 14 residues. CDR3 region: CASSWGTGGYEQYF. CDR3 nucleotides: TGTGCCAGCAGCTGGGGGACGGGTGGCTACGAGCAGTACTTC.

The chain recombines TRBV20-1 with TRBJ2-5, with a tentative D call TRBD1 (6 bases). The CDR3 runs to 14 residues. In germline, CDR1 is DFQATT, CDR2 SNEGSKA (reference sequence). V was trimmed by 6 bases and J by 1 base, leaving 15 bases between them. The CDR3 is CSATEQGIQETQYF. CDR3 in DNA: TGCAGTGCCACGGAGCAGGGGATCCAAGAGACCCAGTACTTC.

J is TRBJ2-1 and V is TRBV7-2; 11 bases are a match to TRBD2. This CDR3 comprises 15 residues. The V and J ends lost 4 bases and 10 bases, in that order; junction bases with no gene match: 9. Germline CDR1 reads SGHTA; CDR2 reads FQGNSA. The CDR3 DNA reads TGTGCCAGCAGCTGGCTAGCGGGGGGTCCTAGGGAGCAGTTCTTC. As protein: CASSWLAGGPREQFF.

The J gene is TRBJ2-5, the V gene TRBV30; TRBD2 agrees at 8 bases. The CDR3 runs 15 residues. Germline V lookup: CDR1 GTSNPN, CDR2 SVGIG (reference sequence). V lost 0 bases, J lost 9 bases, and 12 bases stayed unmatched. CDR3 in DNA: TGTGCCTGGAGTGTACTGGCTAGCGGGTGGGGGGCCCAGTACTTC. The encoded protein is CAWSVLASGWGAQYF.

The V and J genes are TRBV4-2 and TRBJ2-7; the match to TRBD1 covers 8 bases. The CDR3 loop spans 16 amino acids. V was clipped by 2 bases and J by 2 bases; unmatched bases: 8. The germline CDR1 and CDR2 sequences are LGHNA and YNFKEQ. The CDR3 is CASSQSELDRAYEQYF. CDR3 nucleotide sequence: TGTGCCAGCAGCCAATCAGAACTGGACAGGGCCTACGAGCAGTACTTC.

The chain carries TRBV19 and TRBJ1-1; possibly TRBD1 for D (6 bases). Trimming shortened V by 1 base and J by 6 bases, and 15 bases separated the two germline ends. The CDR3 is 15 amino acids. Germline loops: CDR1 LNHDA, CDR2 SQIVND (reference sequence). CDR3 sequence: CASSIGLQGLAEAFF. CDR3 DNA sequence: TGTGCCAGTAGTATAGGGCTACAGGGTCTGGCTGAAGCTTTCTTT.

The chain has TRBV6-2 or TRBV6-3 and TRBJ2-4, with D possibly being TRBD1 (7 bases). V was trimmed by 5 bases and J by 6 bases, leaving 14 bases between them. The CDR3 is made up of 14 amino acids. Germline CDR1 is MNHEY and CDR2 is SVGEGT. CDR3 in DNA: TGTGCCAGCAGTAGGAGGGACAGAAGAAACATTCAGTACTTC. This sequence encodes CASSRRDRRNIQYF.

The V call is TRBV12-3 or TRBV12-4, the J call TRBJ1-6; D is perhaps TRBD1 (5 bases). V lost 5 bases and J lost 9, with 17 bases in between. The CDR3 loop spans 15 amino acids. The CDR3 spells CASSPWSGRGSPLHF. The CDR3 DNA follows: TGTGCCAGCAGTCCTTGGTCGGGGAGGGGTTCACCCCTCCACTTT.

The V call is TRBV2, the J call TRBJ2-3; D gene uncertain. Germline V gives CDR1 SNHLY, CDR2 FYNNEI. This CDR3 has 12 residues. V lost 4 bases and J 6 bases, leaving 8 bases between the germline ends. CDR3 bases: TGTGCCAGCAGTGCTGAACGGGATACGCAGTATTTT. Encoded protein: CASSAERDTQYF. Supplemented by reference TRBV2 and TRBJ2-3, the full variable domain reads EPEVTQTPSHQVTQMGQEVILRCVPISNHLYFYWYRQILGQKVEFLVSFYNNEISEKSEIFDDQFSVERPDGSNFTLKIRSTKLEDSAMYFCASSAERDTQYFGPGTRLTVL.

V and J are TRBV5-1 and TRBJ1-1; TRBD1 matches 8 bases. Germline trimming cut 1 base from V and 1 base from J; bases unmatched to any gene: 9. The germline V gene encodes CDR1 SGHRS and CDR2 YFSETQ. The CDR3 totals 17 residues. CDR3 sequence reads: CASSLWSGTGWNTEAFF. In DNA form, the CDR3 reads TGCGCCAGCAGCTTGTGGTCCGGGACAGGCTGGAACACTGAAGCTTTCTTT. The entire variable domain, with the rest obtained from reference TRBV5-1 and TRBJ1-1, is as follows: KAGVTQTPRYLIKTRGQQVTLSCSPISGHRSVSWYQQTPGQGLQFLFEYFSETQRNKGNFPGRFSGRQFSNSRSEMNVSTLELGDSALYLCASSLWSGTGWNTEAFFGQGTRLTVV.

The rearrangement links TRBV6-2 or TRBV6-3 to TRBJ2-5; a possible D gene is TRBD1 (6 bases). Germline V gene data show CDR1 as MNHEY and CDR2 as SVGEGT. The CDR3 loop spans 13 amino acids. The germline V and J ends were trimmed by 6 bases and 5 bases, with 13 bases remaining between them. The CDR3 nucleotides are TGTGCCAGCAGCAGGAACAGGGATGAGACCCAGTACTTC. This encodes CASSRNRDETQYF.

This clonotype came up a few times. J is TRBJ1-1 and V is TRBV2; D remains ambiguous. Trimming removed 7 bases from V and 1 base from J, with 4 bases in between. Germline CDR1 and CDR2: SNHLY and FYNNEI. The CDR3 is made up of 11 amino acids. The CDR3 loop reads CASIANTEAFF. CDR3 nucleotide sequence: TGTGCCAGCATTGCGAACACTGAAGCTTTCTTT.

There are many counts of this clonotype. The V call is TRBV7-2, the J call TRBJ2-7; 9 nucleotides align to TRBD2. Losses at the gene ends were 5 bases for V and 3 bases for J; bases not matched to a gene: 8. The CDR3 is made up of 15 amino acids. CDR1 is SGHTA and CDR2 is FQGNSA in the germline V gene. For the CDR3, the DNA is TGTGCCAGCAGCACAACCGGGACTAGCATCTACGAGCAGTACTTC. It translates to CASSTTGTSIYEQYF.

The CDR3 sequence is CACLATGDEQFF. CDR3 in DNA: TGTGCCTGCCTGGCCACGGGGGATGAGCAGTTCTTC. This sequence joins TRBV7-9 and TRBJ2-1; a weak D match, TRBD2 (6 bases). This CDR3 comprises 12 residues. The germline gives CDR1 SEHNR, CDR2 FQNEAQ (reference sequence). V was shortened by 11 bases and J by 8 bases, with 16 bases between the two germline ends. The whole variable domain, remainder taken from reference TRBV7-9 and TRBJ2-1, is DTGVSQNPRHKITKRGQNVTFRCDPISEHNRLYWYRQTLGQGPEFLTYFQNEAQLEKSRLLSDRFSAERPKGSFSTLEIQRTEQGDSAMYLCACLATGDEQFFGPGTRLTVL.

In its sample, this clonotype was seen a few times. The chain recombines TRBV7-9 with TRBJ2-5; unclear D gene. Germline CDR1 reads SEHNR; CDR2 reads FQNEAQ (reference sequence). V was cut by 7 bases and J by 3 bases, with 9 bases left in between. There are 12 residues in the CDR3. The CDR3 bases are TGTGCCAGCACCCCTCCGGAAGAGACCCAGTACTTC. It translates to CASTPPEETQYF.